Listed below are T cell receptor beta chains from one sample, sequenced in a study of shared clonotypes between healthy human individuals. The data were produced by immunoSEQ multiplex PCR, yet TCRdb's version contains in-frame clones alone and is incomplete. The sample contains roughly 2.2 million clones, roughly 90% of which appear only once. The sequenced material came from naive CD4+ T cells from PBMCs. These receptors all stem from a man between 18 and 29 years old in good health. Some clones in this sample may be carry-over from other donors' samples. Both conserved end residues are part of each CDR3. Fields, in order: D gene, V gene, J gene, clone size, CDR3 DNA, CDR3 protein. D genes are given only for firm matches. For some rows the clone size is stated as once, few or many, or as a class when expanded; others skip it.

d_call: TRBD2
v_call: TRBV6-1
j_call: TRBJ2-1
clone_size: NA
cdr3_nt: TGTGCCAGCAGTGATGGGACTAGCGGGTGGGATGAGCAGTTCTTC
cdr3_aa: CASSDGTSGWDEQFF

d_call: TRBD1
v_call: TRBV5-4
j_call: TRBJ1-2
clone_size: NA
cdr3_nt: TGTGCCAGCAGCTTATACCCAAACAGGGGCGTGCATGGCTACACCTTC
cdr3_aa: CASSLYPNRGVHGYTF

d_call: NA
v_call: TRBV7-2
j_call: TRBJ1-2
clone_size: NA
cdr3_nt: TGTGCCAGCAGCTTAGAGCTCATCGGACAGCGCTATGGCTACACCTTC
cdr3_aa: CASSLELIGQRYGYTF

d_call: NA
v_call: TRBV5-1
j_call: TRBJ2-2
clone_size: NA
cdr3_nt: TGCGCCACTCAGACAGGGAACACCGGGGAGCTGTTTTTT
cdr3_aa: CATQTGNTGELFF

d_call: TRBD1
v_call: TRBV19
j_call: TRBJ1-4
clone_size: NA
cdr3_nt: TGTGCCAGTAGTCTCAGGGGGTCTAATGAAAAACTGTTTTTT
cdr3_aa: CASSLRGSNEKLFF

d_call: NA
v_call: TRBV9
j_call: TRBJ1-3
clone_size: NA
cdr3_nt: TGTGCCAGCAGCGTAGGGTGGAAGAGCGCTGGAAACACCATATATTTT
cdr3_aa: CASSVGWKSAGNTIYF

d_call: NA
v_call: TRBV5-1
j_call: TRBJ1-5
clone_size: NA
cdr3_nt: TGCGCCAGCAGCTTCAACGGGGGCAATCAGCCCCAGCATTTT
cdr3_aa: CASSFNGGNQPQHF

d_call: NA
v_call: TRBV11-3
j_call: TRBJ1-1
clone_size: NA
cdr3_nt: TGTGCCAGCAGTCTAACTGAGGGAACTGAAGCTTTCTTT
cdr3_aa: CASSLTEGTEAFF

d_call: TRBD2
v_call: TRBV5-1
j_call: TRBJ2-1
clone_size: NA
cdr3_nt: TGCGCCAGCAGCGTCAGCGGGAGCTCCTACAATGAGCAGTTCTTC
cdr3_aa: CASSVSGSSYNEQFF

d_call: TRBD2
v_call: TRBV5-1
j_call: TRBJ2-3
clone_size: NA
cdr3_nt: TGCGCCAGCAGCCCGATACCGGGACTAGCGGGAGGGTCGGGAGATACGCAGTATTTT
cdr3_aa: CASSPIPGLAGGSGDTQYF

d_call: TRBD2
v_call: TRBV18
j_call: TRBJ2-7
clone_size: once
cdr3_nt: TGTGCCAGCTCGCCGGGCCTAGCGGTGGCCTACGAGCAGTACTTC
cdr3_aa: CASSPGLAVAYEQYF

d_call: TRBD1
v_call: TRBV10-2
j_call: TRBJ1-5
clone_size: NA
cdr3_nt: TGCGCCAGCTGGGACAGGGAAAGGCATCAGCCCCAGCATTTT
cdr3_aa: CASWDRERHQPQHF

d_call: NA
v_call: TRBV5-8
j_call: TRBJ1-2
clone_size: NA
cdr3_nt: TGTGCCAGCAGCTGGGTGAGGGGGAATGGCGGAATATACGGCTACACCTTC
cdr3_aa: CASSWVRGNGGIYGYTF

d_call: NA
v_call: TRBV2
j_call: TRBJ2-7
clone_size: few
cdr3_nt: TGTGCCAGCAGCCCAGACCCCGCCTACGAGCAGTACTTC
cdr3_aa: CASSPDPAYEQYF

d_call: TRBD2
v_call: TRBV7-3
j_call: TRBJ2-5
clone_size: NA
cdr3_nt: TGTGCCAGCAGCTTAGTTGCGGGAGGAGAGACCCAGTACTTC
cdr3_aa: CASSLVAGGETQYF

d_call: TRBD1
v_call: TRBV18
j_call: TRBJ1-1
clone_size: NA
cdr3_nt: TGTGCCAGCTCATCCGGGACAGGGCTCACTGAAGCTTTCTTT
cdr3_aa: CASSSGTGLTEAFF

d_call: NA
v_call: TRBV28
j_call: TRBJ2-7
clone_size: once
cdr3_nt: TGTGCCAGCAGCCAAGGTACAGGCCTAAAGCGAGAGCAGTACTTC
cdr3_aa: CASSQGTGLKREQYF

d_call: NA
v_call: TRBV5-1
j_call: TRBJ1-1
clone_size: NA
cdr3_nt: TGCGCCAGCAGCTTGATACAGGGATCCTTTGAAGCTTTCTTT
cdr3_aa: CASSLIQGSFEAFF

d_call: NA
v_call: TRBV27
j_call: TRBJ2-7
clone_size: NA
cdr3_nt: TGTGCCAGCACCTTCGTCGGGCAATCCTACGAGCAGTACTTC
cdr3_aa: CASTFVGQSYEQYF

d_call: NA
v_call: TRBV9
j_call: TRBJ2-3
clone_size: NA
cdr3_nt: TGTGCCAGCAGCGTGGTAGGGTTCGGCACAGATACGCAGTATTTT
cdr3_aa: CASSVVGFGTDTQYF

d_call: NA
v_call: TRBV7-2
j_call: TRBJ2-7
clone_size: NA
cdr3_nt: TGTGCCAGCAGCTTAGCTAGCGTTACTGGACGATACGAGCAGTACTTC
cdr3_aa: CASSLASVTGRYEQYF

d_call: NA
v_call: TRBV5-1
j_call: TRBJ1-1
clone_size: NA
cdr3_nt: TGCGCCAGCACGGAGGGGTTGGGCACTGAAGCTTTCTTT
cdr3_aa: CASTEGLGTEAFF

d_call: NA
v_call: TRBV7-9
j_call: TRBJ2-2
clone_size: once
cdr3_nt: TGTGCCAGCAGCTTAACGGGAGATCGGGCCGGGGAGCTGTTTTTT
cdr3_aa: CASSLTGDRAGELFF

d_call: NA
v_call: TRBV25-1
j_call: TRBJ2-7
clone_size: NA
cdr3_nt: TGTGCCAGCACCGGGACCGACGAGCAGTACTTC
cdr3_aa: CASTGTDEQYF

d_call: TRBD1
v_call: TRBV5-1
j_call: TRBJ2-3
clone_size: NA
cdr3_nt: TGCGCCAGCAGCTTGGGGTATCCGGGACAGATGCAGTATTTT
cdr3_aa: CASSLGYPGQMQYF

d_call: NA
v_call: TRBV29-1
j_call: TRBJ2-3
clone_size: NA
cdr3_nt: TGCAGCGTTGGCGCCACAGATACGCAGTATTTT
cdr3_aa: CSVGATDTQYF

d_call: TRBD1
v_call: TRBV28
j_call: TRBJ2-5
clone_size: NA
cdr3_nt: TGTGCCAGCAGTCCCAACAGGGGGCAGTCGGAGACCCAGTACTTC
cdr3_aa: CASSPNRGQSETQYF

d_call: TRBD2
v_call: TRBV28
j_call: TRBJ2-1
clone_size: NA
cdr3_nt: TGTGCCAGCAGTCTAGCGGGAGTAACCAATGAGCAGTTCTTC
cdr3_aa: CASSLAGVTNEQFF

d_call: NA
v_call: TRBV19
j_call: TRBJ1-5
clone_size: NA
cdr3_nt: TGTGCCAGTAGTAACGGGAATCAGCCCCAGCATTTT
cdr3_aa: CASSNGNQPQHF

d_call: TRBD1
v_call: TRBV9
j_call: TRBJ1-3
clone_size: NA
cdr3_nt: TGTGCCAGCAGCGTAGAAGGGGGCTTAGGAAACACCATATATTTT
cdr3_aa: CASSVEGGLGNTIYF

d_call: NA
v_call: TRBV10-1
j_call: TRBJ2-7
clone_size: NA
cdr3_nt: TGCGCCAGCAGTGAATCGCAGGCTACCTACGAGCAGTACTTC
cdr3_aa: CASSESQATYEQYF

d_call: NA
v_call: TRBV27
j_call: TRBJ2-7
clone_size: NA
cdr3_nt: TGTGCCAGCACCCGATGGGGGGCCTACGAGCAGTACTTC
cdr3_aa: CASTRWGAYEQYF

d_call: NA
v_call: TRBV29-1
j_call: TRBJ2-5
clone_size: NA
cdr3_nt: TGCAGCGTTTCTTACGGGGTGGAGACCCAGTACTTC
cdr3_aa: CSVSYGVETQYF

d_call: NA
v_call: TRBV7-9
j_call: TRBJ1-2
clone_size: NA
cdr3_nt: TGTGCCAGCAGCTTTCGAGGGAACTATGGTTACACCTTC
cdr3_aa: CASSFRGNYGYTF

d_call: TRBD1
v_call: TRBV19
j_call: TRBJ1-1
clone_size: NA
cdr3_nt: TGTGCCAGTAGTACTGGGCCGACAGGGCTGGGGACTGAAGCTTTCTTT
cdr3_aa: CASSTGPTGLGTEAFF

d_call: TRBD1
v_call: TRBV7-2
j_call: TRBJ1-2
clone_size: NA
cdr3_nt: TGTGCCAGCAGCTTATGGGTTGGAGGGGGCGCCCCTAACTATGGCTACACCTTC
cdr3_aa: CASSLWVGGGAPNYGYTF

d_call: NA
v_call: TRBV5-5
j_call: TRBJ1-5
clone_size: NA
cdr3_nt: TGTGCCAGCAGCTTGGGGGAGTATCAGCCCCAGCATTTT
cdr3_aa: CASSLGEYQPQHF

d_call: NA
v_call: TRBV18
j_call: TRBJ2-2
clone_size: NA
cdr3_nt: TGTGCCAGCTCACCACCCGGTTACACCGGGGAGCTGTTTTTT
cdr3_aa: CASSPPGYTGELFF

d_call: NA
v_call: TRBV25-1
j_call: TRBJ2-1
clone_size: once
cdr3_nt: TGTGCCAGCAGTGAATACAGGACCCCTCGTAATGAGCAGTTCTTC
cdr3_aa: CASSEYRTPRNEQFF

d_call: NA
v_call: TRBV30
j_call: TRBJ2-5
clone_size: NA
cdr3_nt: TGTGCCTGGAGGGTGGCTAGGCTAAGAGAGACCCAGTACTTC
cdr3_aa: CAWRVARLRETQYF

d_call: NA
v_call: TRBV7-3
j_call: TRBJ1-1
clone_size: NA
cdr3_nt: TGTGCCAGCAGCTTAATAGGGGGTCGACGCTCTGAAGCTTTCTTT
cdr3_aa: CASSLIGGRRSEAFF

d_call: NA
v_call: TRBV27
j_call: TRBJ2-7
clone_size: NA
cdr3_nt: TGTGCCAGCAGTCTCCAGGGGAACCCCTACGAGCAGTACTTC
cdr3_aa: CASSLQGNPYEQYF

d_call: TRBD1
v_call: TRBV28
j_call: TRBJ2-7
clone_size: NA
cdr3_nt: TGTGCCAGCAGTTTACAGGGGGACCTCTCCTACGAGCAGTACTTC
cdr3_aa: CASSLQGDLSYEQYF

d_call: NA
v_call: TRBV28
j_call: TRBJ2-7
clone_size: NA
cdr3_nt: TGTGCCAGCAGTAGAGAGCGGATCTCCTACGAGCAGTACTTC
cdr3_aa: CASSRERISYEQYF

d_call: TRBD2
v_call: TRBV6-1
j_call: TRBJ2-1
clone_size: NA
cdr3_nt: TGTGCCAGCAGTGAAATCCGAGTAGCGGGAGGGGTGGATGAGCAGTTCTTC
cdr3_aa: CASSEIRVAGGVDEQFF

d_call: NA
v_call: TRBV12-5
j_call: TRBJ2-3
clone_size: NA
cdr3_nt: TGTGCTAGTGGTTGGGGCGTGGGACGAAACACAGATACGCAGTATTTT
cdr3_aa: CASGWGVGRNTDTQYF

d_call: TRBD2
v_call: TRBV5-8
j_call: TRBJ2-7
clone_size: NA
cdr3_nt: TGTGCCAGCAGCTTGGCGGGACTAGCGGACTACGAGCAGTACTTC
cdr3_aa: CASSLAGLADYEQYF

d_call: NA
v_call: TRBV15
j_call: TRBJ2-2
clone_size: NA
cdr3_nt: TGTGCCACCAGCAGAGGGGGATTGAACACCGGGGAGCTGTTTTTT
cdr3_aa: CATSRGGLNTGELFF

d_call: NA
v_call: TRBV6-1
j_call: TRBJ1-1
clone_size: NA
cdr3_nt: TGTGCCAGCAGTGAAGGTAAACGGGCTCCCCAAGGCGCTGAAGCTTTCTTT
cdr3_aa: CASSEGKRAPQGAEAFF

d_call: TRBD1
v_call: TRBV5-4
j_call: TRBJ2-1
clone_size: once
cdr3_nt: TGTGCCAGCAGCTCACGACAGGGGGCGACTTACAATGAGCAGTTCTTC
cdr3_aa: CASSSRQGATYNEQFF

d_call: TRBD2
v_call: TRBV2
j_call: TRBJ2-7
clone_size: NA
cdr3_nt: TGTGCCAGCAGTGTCGGGGCAGGGTGGCGGGAGTTGTACTTC
cdr3_aa: CASSVGAGWRELYF